The subject of this entry is one T cell receptor beta chain. No antigen is known for it. MiXCR, run by TCRdb on the 5' RACE reads, gives a single entry per CDR3 protein. The data hold about 220,000 distinct CDR3 sequences, with around 18% observed a single time. This sample stems from a study of CD8 T cells in ankylosing spondylitis. V shed 6 bases, J shed 1 base, and the junction held 1 base outside the gene matches. The CDR3 spans 14 residues. Germline V gene lookup returns CDR1 MDHEN and CDR2 SYDVKM. Points from the study as a whole: Prior work had noted some motif variants in reactive arthritis blood and synovial fluid. Blood from ankylosing spondylitis patients appeared to carry a characteristic roughly 8-variant TCR beta motif.

The V and J genes are TRBV28 and TRBJ2-1, with 9 bases lining up with TRBD2. The sample was blood, either unsorted or a sorted T cell fraction (not recorded which). The clonotype was recovered from a male donor with ankylosing spondylitis. The CDR3 region is CASRREGSYNEQFF. For the CDR3, the DNA is TGTGCCAGCAGGCGGGAGGGATCCTACAATGAGCAGTTCTTC.